This is a list of T cell receptor beta chains from one sample in a study of blood T cell repertoires in COVID-19. Data came from immunoSEQ multiplex PCR; TCRdb stores just in-frame clones and leaves some out. The table records 150,000 to 200,000 clones, roughly 80% of them present only once. The sample was peripheral blood. The source of these receptors is a young woman with acute or convalescent COVID-19. Both conserved end residues are part of each CDR3.

CDR3 length	V gene	CDR3 protein
16	TRBV3-1/TRBV3-2	CASSLGQGKAGNTIYF
16	TRBV24-1	CATSDSGTASGYGYTF
15	TRBV19	CASSINVGDSGELFF
15	TRBV21-1	CASSRRTGMNTEAFF
18	TRBV2	CASSAPGQGGNANYGYTF
15	TRBV19	CASSPGGDPSYEQYF
17	TRBV9	CASSVGPGQGADTEAFF
16	TRBV28	CASSSRGRGVSYEQYF
16	TRBV13	CASSRYRDRGQSEAFF
13	TRBV7-9	CASSTGRGQPQHF
14	TRBV29-1	CSVEDGQPFTEAFF
13	TRBV5-1	CASSLDDRGTQYF
16	TRBV29-1	CSVEGLAGVNTGELFF
17	TRBV6-4	CASSEGLAGGTDNEQFF
17	TRBV4-2	CASSQEGSGGFVDIQYF
13	TRBV7-9	CASSRGAPDEQYF
13	TRBV19	CASSIGTMNEQFF
16	TRBV28	CASSLFGDRGTSPLHF
15	TRBV30	CAWSVPDSSNQPQHF
22	TRBV18	CASSPIRTGGFTRRAIPYGYTF
17	TRBV5-4	CASSSDRGSSGANVLTF
15	TRBV27	CASSSPRGGHEKLFF
14	TRBV7-2	CASSLGYTNYGYTF
14	TRBV7-8	CASSDVGASAEAFF
17	TRBV3-1/TRBV3-2	CASSQGPGLAGVGEQFF
15	TRBV19	CASSIEGGRYNEQFF
14	TRBV30	CAWSTTGGYEKLFF
19	TRBV11-3	CASSSGGGGSGRRNNEQFF